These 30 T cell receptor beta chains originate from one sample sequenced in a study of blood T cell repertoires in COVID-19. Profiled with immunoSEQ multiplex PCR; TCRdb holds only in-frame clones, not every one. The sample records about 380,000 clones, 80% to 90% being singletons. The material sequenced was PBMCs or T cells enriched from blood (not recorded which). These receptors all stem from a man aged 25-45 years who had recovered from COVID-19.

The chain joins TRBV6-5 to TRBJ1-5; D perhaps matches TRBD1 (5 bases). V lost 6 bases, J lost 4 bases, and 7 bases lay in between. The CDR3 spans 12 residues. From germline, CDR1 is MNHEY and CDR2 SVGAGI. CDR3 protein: CASRKGNQPQHF. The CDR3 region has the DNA TGTGCCAGCAGAAAGGGGAATCAGCCCCAGCATTTT.

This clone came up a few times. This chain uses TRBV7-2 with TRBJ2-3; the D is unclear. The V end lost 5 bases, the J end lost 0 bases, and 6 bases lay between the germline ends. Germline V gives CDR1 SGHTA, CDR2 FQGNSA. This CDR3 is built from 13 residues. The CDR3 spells CASSKSSTDTQYF. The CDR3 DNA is TGTGCCAGCAGCAAATCAAGCACAGATACGCAGTATTTT.

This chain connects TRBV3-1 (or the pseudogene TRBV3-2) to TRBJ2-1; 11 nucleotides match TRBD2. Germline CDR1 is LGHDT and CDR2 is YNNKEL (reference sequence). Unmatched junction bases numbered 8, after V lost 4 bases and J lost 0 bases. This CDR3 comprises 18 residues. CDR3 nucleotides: TGTGCCAGCAGCCGGCCTAGCGGGGGGTCGAGCTCCTACAATGAGCAGTTCTTC. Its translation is CASSRPSGGSSSYNEQFF.

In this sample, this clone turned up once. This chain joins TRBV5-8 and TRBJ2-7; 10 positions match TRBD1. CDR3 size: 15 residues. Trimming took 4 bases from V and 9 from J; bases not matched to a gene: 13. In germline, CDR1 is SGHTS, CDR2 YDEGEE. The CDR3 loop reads CASSTGTGDVKGQYF. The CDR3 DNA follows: TGTGCCAGCAGCACCGGGACAGGGGATGTTAAGGGGCAGTACTTC.

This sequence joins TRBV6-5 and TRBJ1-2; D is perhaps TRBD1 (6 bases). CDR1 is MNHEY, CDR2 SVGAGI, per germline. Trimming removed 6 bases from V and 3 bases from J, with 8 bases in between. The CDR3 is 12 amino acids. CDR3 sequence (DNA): TGTGCCAGCAGGGGGGCCGACTATGGCTACACCTTC. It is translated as CASRGADYGYTF.

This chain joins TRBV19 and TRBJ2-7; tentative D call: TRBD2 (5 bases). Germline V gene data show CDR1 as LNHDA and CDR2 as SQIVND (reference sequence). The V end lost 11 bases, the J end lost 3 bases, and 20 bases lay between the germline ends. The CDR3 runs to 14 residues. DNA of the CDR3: TGTGCCTCTAAAGCGAGGGCCTCGTTCTACGAGCAGTACTTC. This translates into CASKARASFYEQYF.

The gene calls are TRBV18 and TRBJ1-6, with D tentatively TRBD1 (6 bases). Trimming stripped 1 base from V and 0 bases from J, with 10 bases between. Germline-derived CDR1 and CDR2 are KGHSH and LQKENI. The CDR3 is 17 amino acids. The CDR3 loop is CASSPQGQSSYNSPLHF. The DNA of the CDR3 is TGTGCCAGCTCACCACAAGGACAGAGCTCCTATAATTCACCCCTCCACTTT.

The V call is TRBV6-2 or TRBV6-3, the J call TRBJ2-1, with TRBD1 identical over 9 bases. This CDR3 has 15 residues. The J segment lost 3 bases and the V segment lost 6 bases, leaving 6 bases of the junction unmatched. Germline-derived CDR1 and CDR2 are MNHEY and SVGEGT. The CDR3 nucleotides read TGTGCCAGCAGCCTCTGGGGACAGGGCTACAATGAGCAGTTCTTC. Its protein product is CASSLWGQGYNEQFF.

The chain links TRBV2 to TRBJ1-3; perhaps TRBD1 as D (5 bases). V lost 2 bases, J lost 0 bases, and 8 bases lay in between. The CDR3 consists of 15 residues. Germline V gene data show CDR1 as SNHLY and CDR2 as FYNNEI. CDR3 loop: CASSETGYSGNTIYF. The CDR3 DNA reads TGTGCCAGCAGTGAAACAGGCTACTCTGGAAACACCATATATTTT.

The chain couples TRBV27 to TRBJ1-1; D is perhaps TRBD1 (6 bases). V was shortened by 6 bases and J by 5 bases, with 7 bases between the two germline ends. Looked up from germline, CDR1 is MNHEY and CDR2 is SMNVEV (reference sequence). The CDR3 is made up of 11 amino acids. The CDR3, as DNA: TGTGCCAGCAGAGGGGGAACTGAAGCTTTCTTT. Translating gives CASRGGTEAFF.

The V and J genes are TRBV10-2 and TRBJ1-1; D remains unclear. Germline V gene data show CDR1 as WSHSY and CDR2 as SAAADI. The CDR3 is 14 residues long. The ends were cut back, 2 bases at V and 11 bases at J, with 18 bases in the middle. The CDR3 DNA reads TGCGCCAGCAGTGAGCCGACAATTGCACTGGCTGCTTTCTTT. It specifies CASSEPTIALAAFF.

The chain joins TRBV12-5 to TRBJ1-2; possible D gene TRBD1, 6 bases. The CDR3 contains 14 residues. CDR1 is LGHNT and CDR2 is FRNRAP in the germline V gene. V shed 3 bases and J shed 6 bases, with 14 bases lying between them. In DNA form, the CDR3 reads TGTGCTAGTGGTTTCCAAGGGGGGGCCGATGGCTACACCTTC. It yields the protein CASGFQGGADGYTF. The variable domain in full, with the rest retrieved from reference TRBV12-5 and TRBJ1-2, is DARVTQTPRHKVTEMGQEVTMRCQPILGHNTVFWYRQTMMQGLELLAYFRNRAPLDDSGMPKDRFSAEMPDATLATLKIQPSEPRDSAVYFCASGFQGGADGYTFGSGTRLTVV.

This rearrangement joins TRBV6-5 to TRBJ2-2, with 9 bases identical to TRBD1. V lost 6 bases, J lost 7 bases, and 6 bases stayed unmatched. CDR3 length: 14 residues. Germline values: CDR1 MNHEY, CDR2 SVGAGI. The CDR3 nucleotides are TGTGCCAGCAGATGGACAGGGGTGGACGGGGAGCTGTTTTTT. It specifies CASRWTGVDGELFF.

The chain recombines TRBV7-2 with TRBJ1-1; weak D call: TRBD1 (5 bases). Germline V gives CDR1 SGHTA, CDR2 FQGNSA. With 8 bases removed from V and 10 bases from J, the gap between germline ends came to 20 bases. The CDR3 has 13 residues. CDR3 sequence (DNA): TGTGCCAGCTTGGGGGGGGAGTCGGTCGTAGCTTTCTTT. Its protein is CASLGGESVVAFF. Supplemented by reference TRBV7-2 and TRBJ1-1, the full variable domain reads GAGVSQSPSNKVTEKGKDVELRCDPISGHTALYWYRQSLGQGLEFLIYFQGNSAPDKSGLPSDRFSAERTGGSVSTLTIQRTQQEDSAVYLCASLGGESVVAFFGQGTRLTVV.

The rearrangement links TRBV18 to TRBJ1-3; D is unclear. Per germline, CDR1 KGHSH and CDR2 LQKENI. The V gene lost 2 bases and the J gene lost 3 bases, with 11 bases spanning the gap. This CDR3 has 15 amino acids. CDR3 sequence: CASSPLVEFGNTIYF. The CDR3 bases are TGTGCCAGCTCACCATTGGTTGAGTTTGGAAACACCATATATTTT.

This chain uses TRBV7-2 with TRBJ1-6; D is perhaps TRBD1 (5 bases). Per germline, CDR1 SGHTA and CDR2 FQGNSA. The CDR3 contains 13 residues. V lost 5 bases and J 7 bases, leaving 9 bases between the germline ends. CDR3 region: CASSDRSNSPLHF. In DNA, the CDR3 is TGTGCCAGCAGCGACAGATCAAATTCACCCCTCCACTTT. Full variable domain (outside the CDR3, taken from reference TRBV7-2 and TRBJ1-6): GAGVSQSPSNKVTEKGKDVELRCDPISGHTALYWYRQSLGQGLEFLIYFQGNSAPDKSGLPSDRFSAERTGGSVSTLTIQRTQQEDSAVYLCASSDRSNSPLHFGNGTRLTVT.

CDR3 region: CASSESGARSPLHF. In DNA form, the CDR3 reads TGTGCCAGCAGTGAATCTGGGGCTCGTTCACCCCTCCACTTT. The chain combines TRBV6-4 with TRBJ1-6; the D gene is possibly TRBD1 (5 bases). Trimming shortened V by 3 bases and J by 9 bases, and 12 bases separated the two germline ends. CDR1 MRHNA and CDR2 SNTAGT come from the germline V gene. This CDR3 region has 14 residues.

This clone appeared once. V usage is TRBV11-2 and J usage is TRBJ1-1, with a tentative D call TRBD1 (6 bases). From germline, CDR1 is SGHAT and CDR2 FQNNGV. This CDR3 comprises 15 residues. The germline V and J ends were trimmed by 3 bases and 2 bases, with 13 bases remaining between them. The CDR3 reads CASSFQVGQNTEAFF. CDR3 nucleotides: TGTGCCAGCAGCTTCCAGGTGGGACAAAACACTGAAGCTTTCTTT.

The CDR3 spells CASSDPVYGYTF. CDR3 nucleotide sequence: TGTGCCAGCAGTGATCCCGTCTATGGCTACACCTTC. The chain is built from TRBV2 and TRBJ1-2; D is uncertain. Trimming pared 3 bases from V and 4 bases from J, leaving 6 bases between. Per the germline V gene, CDR1 is SNHLY and CDR2 is FYNNEI. This CDR3 comprises 12 residues.

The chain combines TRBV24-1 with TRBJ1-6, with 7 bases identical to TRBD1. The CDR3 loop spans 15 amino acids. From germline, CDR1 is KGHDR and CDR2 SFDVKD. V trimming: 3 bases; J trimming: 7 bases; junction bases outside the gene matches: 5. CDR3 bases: TGTGCCACCAGTGATACCGGGACAGCCAATTCACCCCTCCACTTT. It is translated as CATSDTGTANSPLHF.

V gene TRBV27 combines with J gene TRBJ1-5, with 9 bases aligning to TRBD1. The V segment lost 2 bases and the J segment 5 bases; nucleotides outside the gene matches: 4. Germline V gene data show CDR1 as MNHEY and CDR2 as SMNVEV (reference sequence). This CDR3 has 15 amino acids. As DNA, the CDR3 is TGTGCCAGCAGTTTAACCGGGACAGGGTATCAGCCCCAGCATTTT. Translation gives CASSLTGTGYQPQHF.

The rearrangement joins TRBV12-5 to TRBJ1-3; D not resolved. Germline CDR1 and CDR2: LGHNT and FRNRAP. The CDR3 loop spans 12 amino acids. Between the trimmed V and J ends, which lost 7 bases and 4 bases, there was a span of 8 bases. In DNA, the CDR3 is TGTGCTAGTGTTAGTTCCGGAAACACCATATATTTT. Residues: CASVSSGNTIYF.

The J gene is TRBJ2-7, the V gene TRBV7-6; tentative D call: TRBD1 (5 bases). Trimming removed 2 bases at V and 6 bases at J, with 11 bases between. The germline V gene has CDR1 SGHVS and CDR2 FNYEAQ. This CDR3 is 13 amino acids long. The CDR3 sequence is CASSLRQGGEQYF. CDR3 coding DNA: TGTGCCAGCAGCTTAAGGCAGGGCGGCGAGCAGTACTTC.

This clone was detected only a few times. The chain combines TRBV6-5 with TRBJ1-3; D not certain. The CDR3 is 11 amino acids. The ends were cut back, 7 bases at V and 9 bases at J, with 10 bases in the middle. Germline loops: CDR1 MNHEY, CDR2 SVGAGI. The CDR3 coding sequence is TGTGCCAGCACCGGAGAGGTCACCATATATTTT. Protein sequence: CASTGEVTIYF.

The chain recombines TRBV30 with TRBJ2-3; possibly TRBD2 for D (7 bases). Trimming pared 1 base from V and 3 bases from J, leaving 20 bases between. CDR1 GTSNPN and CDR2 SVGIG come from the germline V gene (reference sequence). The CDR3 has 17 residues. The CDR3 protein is CAWSARGAFRWTDTQYF. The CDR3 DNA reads TGTGCCTGGAGTGCCCGGGGGGCCTTTAGGTGGACAGATACGCAGTATTTT.

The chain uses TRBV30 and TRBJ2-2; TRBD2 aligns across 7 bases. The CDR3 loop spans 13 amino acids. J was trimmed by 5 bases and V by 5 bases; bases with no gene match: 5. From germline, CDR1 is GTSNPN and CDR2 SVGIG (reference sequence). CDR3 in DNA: TGTGCCTGGGATGGACTAGTAACCGGGGAGCTGTTTTTT. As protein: CAWDGLVTGELFF.

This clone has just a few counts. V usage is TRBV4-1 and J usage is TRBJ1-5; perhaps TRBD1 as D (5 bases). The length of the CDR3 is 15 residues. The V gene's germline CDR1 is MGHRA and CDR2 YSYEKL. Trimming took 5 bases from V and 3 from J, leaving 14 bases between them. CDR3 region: CASSVGVHNNQPQHF. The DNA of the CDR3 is TGCGCCAGCAGCGTAGGGGTCCACAACAATCAGCCCCAGCATTTT.

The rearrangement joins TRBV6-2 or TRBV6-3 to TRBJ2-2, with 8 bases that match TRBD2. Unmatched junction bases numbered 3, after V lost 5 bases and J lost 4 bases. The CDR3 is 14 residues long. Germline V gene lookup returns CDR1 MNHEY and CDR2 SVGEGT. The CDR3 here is CASSLAGPTGELFF. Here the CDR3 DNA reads TGTGCCAGCAGTCTAGCGGGTCCCACCGGGGAGCTGTTTTTT.

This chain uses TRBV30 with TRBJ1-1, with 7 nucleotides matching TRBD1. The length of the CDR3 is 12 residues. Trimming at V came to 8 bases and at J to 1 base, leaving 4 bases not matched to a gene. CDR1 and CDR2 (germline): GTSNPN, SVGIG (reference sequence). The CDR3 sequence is CAGNRGNTEAFF. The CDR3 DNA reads TGTGCCGGAAACAGGGGGAACACTGAAGCTTTCTTT.

In DNA form, the CDR3 reads TGTGCCACCCGGGGAGGGACAAATAATTCACCCCTCCACTTT. It yields the protein CATRGGTNNSPLHF. The rearrangement links TRBV10-3 to TRBJ1-6, with D possibly TRBD1 on 6 matching bases. Germline V gene sequence: CDR1 ENHRY, CDR2 SYGVKD. Trimming shortened V by 10 bases and J by 5 bases, and 15 bases separated the two germline ends. This CDR3 contains 14 residues.